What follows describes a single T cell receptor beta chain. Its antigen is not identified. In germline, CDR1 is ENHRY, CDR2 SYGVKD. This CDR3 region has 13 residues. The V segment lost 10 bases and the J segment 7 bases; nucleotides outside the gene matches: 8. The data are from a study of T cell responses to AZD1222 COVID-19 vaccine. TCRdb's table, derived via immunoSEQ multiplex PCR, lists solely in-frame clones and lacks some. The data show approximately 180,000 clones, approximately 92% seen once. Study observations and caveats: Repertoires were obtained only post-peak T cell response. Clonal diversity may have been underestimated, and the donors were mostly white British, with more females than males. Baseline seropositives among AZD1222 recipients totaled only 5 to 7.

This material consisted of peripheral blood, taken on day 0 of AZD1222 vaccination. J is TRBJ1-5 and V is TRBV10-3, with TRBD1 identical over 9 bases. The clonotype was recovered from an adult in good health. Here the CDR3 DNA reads TGTGCCACCAAGGGACAGGGCGGACAGCCCCAGCATTTT. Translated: CATKGQGGQPQHF.